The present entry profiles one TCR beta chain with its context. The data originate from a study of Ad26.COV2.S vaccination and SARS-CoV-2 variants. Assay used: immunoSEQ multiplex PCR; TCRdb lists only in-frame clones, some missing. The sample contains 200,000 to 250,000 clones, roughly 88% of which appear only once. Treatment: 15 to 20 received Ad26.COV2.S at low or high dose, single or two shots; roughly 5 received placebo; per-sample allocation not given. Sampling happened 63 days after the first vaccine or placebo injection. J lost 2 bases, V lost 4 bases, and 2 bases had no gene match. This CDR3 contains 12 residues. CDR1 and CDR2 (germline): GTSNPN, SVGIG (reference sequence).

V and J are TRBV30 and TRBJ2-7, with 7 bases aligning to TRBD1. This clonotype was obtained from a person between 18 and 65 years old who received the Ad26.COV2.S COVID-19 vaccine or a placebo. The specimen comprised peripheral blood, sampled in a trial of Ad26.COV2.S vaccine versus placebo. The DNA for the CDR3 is TGTGCCTGGAACACAGGGGCCTACGAGCAGTACTTC. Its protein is CAWNTGAYEQYF.